Each of the 14 T cell receptor delta chains below was sequenced from the same sample in a study of Vδ1+ human thymocytes. Study findings and constraints: Thymic TRG and TRD repertoires appeared highly polyclonal, with Gaussian CDR3 length distributions.

The template was reverse-transcribed extracted RNA. CDR3 amplicons came from multiplex PCR with pooled V-gene forward and constant-region reverse primers. TCRdb repeated clone calling on the multiplex PCR reads with CATT. This sample yields around 60,000 delta-chain clones, of which about 14% are seen a single time; 0.3% to 0.45% belongs to the top ten. Antigens for these TCRs are unknown. The sequenced sample was Vdelta1+ gamma-delta thymocytes from the thymus. Regarding subset: FACS-sorted CD3+ TCRalphabeta- TCRVdelta1+ TCRVdelta2- thymocytes. These receptor sequences come from a girl younger than two who had congenital heart surgery.

The chain couples TRDV1 to TRDJ1, with unresolved D. Germline CDR1 TSWWSYY, CDR2 QGS. V was clipped by 5 bases and J by 1 base, with 20 bases between them. The CDR3 has 17 amino acids. CDR3 amino acids: CALGFRGLEKTTDKLIF. The CDR3 bases are TGTGCTCTTGGGTTCCGTGGATTGGAGAAGACCACCGATAAACTCATCTTT.

The chain has TRDV1 and TRDJ1, with D hard to call. CDR1 TSWWSYY and CDR2 QGS come from the germline V gene. Trimming left V 5 bases short and J 7 bases short, with 17 bases between. CDR3 size: 14 residues. CDR3 loop: CALGNRMGEGKLIF. The CDR3 region has the DNA TGTGCTCTTGGGAACCGAATGGGCGAGGGTAAACTCATCTTT.

This clone has just a few counts. V is TRDV1 and J is TRDJ2, with 9 bases lining up with TRDD2. The CDR3 runs 21 residues. V shed 5 bases and J 0 bases; nucleotides not matched to a gene: 19. Germline V gene sequence: CDR1 TSWWSYY, CDR2 QGS. DNA for the CDR3: TGTGCTCTTGGGACAGGCCTTCCTACGTCTGGGGGCCATTCTTTGACAGCACAACTCTTCTTT. It yields the protein CALGTGLPTSGGHSLTAQLFF.

The chain joins TRDV1 to TRDJ1, with 11 positions matching TRDD3. V shed 0 bases, J shed 10 bases, and the junction held 22 bases outside the gene matches. The CDR3 runs 20 residues. Germline loops: CDR1 TSWWSYY, CDR2 QGS. CDR3 in DNA: TGTGCTCTTGGGGAACTTTCCCTGTACTGGGGGATAGGATCGGATAAGGGACTCATCTTT. It is translated as CALGELSLYWGIGSDKGLIF.

This clone was counted only a few times. This chain joins TRDV1 and TRDJ1, with 7 bases that match TRDD3. CDR1 is TSWWSYY, CDR2 QGS, per germline. J was trimmed by 0 bases and V by 4 bases; bases with no gene match: 20. This CDR3 has 20 amino acids. CDR3 in DNA: TGTGCTCTTGGGGTCGCGCCGCTTTCTCAAACTGGGGCATACACCGATAAACTCATCTTT. Encoded protein: CALGVAPLSQTGAYTDKLIF.

This clone was seen only a few times. V gene TRDV1 combines with J gene TRDJ1; 9 nucleotides line up with TRDD3. The CDR3 spans 19 residues. Germline V gene data show CDR1 as TSWWSYY and CDR2 as QGS. The trim removed 1 base at V and 9 bases at J, leaving 21 bases unmatched. This CDR3 reads CALGERRWGITSANGELIF. DNA for the CDR3: TGTGCTCTTGGGGAACGGCGGTGGGGGATAACCTCCGCAAATGGGGAACTCATCTTT.

This clone has only a few counts. The chain uses TRDV1 and TRDJ1; 8 bases map to TRDD3. J was trimmed by 4 bases and V by 6 bases; bases with no gene match: 16. Germline V gene lookup returns CDR1 TSWWSYY and CDR2 QGS. The CDR3 spans 17 residues. CDR3 DNA sequence: TGTGCTCTTGGTAGTCGCGGGGGATATCAGCGCGACGATAAACTCATCTTT. Translating gives CALGSRGGYQRDDKLIF.

V and J are TRDV1 and TRDJ1; 10 nucleotides match TRDD3. The CDR3 runs to 18 residues. V shed 1 base, J shed 0 bases, and the junction held 8 bases outside the gene matches. Germline values: CDR1 TSWWSYY, CDR2 QGS. The CDR3 DNA follows: TGTGCTCTTGGGGAACGGCTGGGGGATATATCCTACACCGATAAACTCATCTTT. Amino acids: CALGERLGDISYTDKLIF.

Only a few counts were recorded for this clone. The chain employs TRDV1 and TRDJ1; 10 bases line up with TRDD3. From germline, CDR1 is TSWWSYY and CDR2 QGS. The CDR3 is made up of 21 amino acids. The trim removed 8 bases at V and 0 bases at J, leaving 24 bases unmatched. The CDR3 sequence: CALQSPSITGGCAPYTDKLIF. The CDR3 DNA is TGTGCTCTTCAGTCACCTAGCATCACTGGGGGATGCGCGCCTTACACCGATAAACTCATCTTT.

The chain carries TRDV1 and TRDJ1; TRDD3 matches at 7 bases. Germline V gene lookup returns CDR1 TSWWSYY and CDR2 QGS. V lost 2 bases to trimming and J lost 9 bases; unmatched junction nucleotides: 12. The CDR3 is made up of 15 amino acids. CDR3 nucleotide sequence: TGTGCTCTTGGGGAAGGCTGGGGGCGGTTTGTGGAACTCATCTTT. The encoded protein is CALGEGWGRFVELIF.

The chain joins TRDV1 to TRDJ1; tentative D call: TRDD3 (6 bases). V lost 9 bases to trimming and J lost 0 bases, with 23 bases between them. The CDR3 contains 17 residues. CDR1 is TSWWSYY and CDR2 is QGS in the germline V gene. DNA of the CDR3: TGTGCTCTCACCGGACTATTCTGGGGACTAGACACCGATAAACTCATCTTT. Its translation: CALTGLFWGLDTDKLIF.

In its sample, this clone was seen a few times. This rearrangement joins TRDV1 to TRDJ1, with no clear D. In germline, CDR1 is TSWWSYY, CDR2 QGS. V was shortened by 3 bases and J by 0 bases, with 20 bases between the two germline ends. The CDR3 loop spans 18 amino acids. The CDR3 DNA sequence: TGTGCTCTTGGGGACTTGGAGGGGCCCCTCCGACACACCGATAAACTCATCTTT. Translated, it gives CALGDLEGPLRHTDKLIF.

About this clone itself: With a much larger clone just one base away, this may be a read error. The gene calls are TRDV2 and TRDJ1; TRDD3 matches at 9 bases. The CDR3 contains 16 residues. Germline-derived CDR1 and CDR2 are GEAIGNYY and EKD. V lost 6 bases and J lost 0; bases outside the gene matches: 10. DNA for the CDR3: TGTGCCTGTTTTTTACTGGGGGACAATAACACCGATAAACTCATCTTT. Its translation is CACFLLGDNNTDKLIF.

The rearrangement links TRDV1 to TRDJ1; the match to TRDD3 covers 7 bases. V was clipped by 4 bases and J by 0 bases; unmatched bases: 2. Germline loops: CDR1 TSWWSYY, CDR2 QGS. The CDR3 length is 14 residues. CDR3 residues: CALGAGGYTDKLIF. DNA of the CDR3: TGTGCTCTTGGGGCTGGGGGTTACACCGATAAACTCATCTTT.